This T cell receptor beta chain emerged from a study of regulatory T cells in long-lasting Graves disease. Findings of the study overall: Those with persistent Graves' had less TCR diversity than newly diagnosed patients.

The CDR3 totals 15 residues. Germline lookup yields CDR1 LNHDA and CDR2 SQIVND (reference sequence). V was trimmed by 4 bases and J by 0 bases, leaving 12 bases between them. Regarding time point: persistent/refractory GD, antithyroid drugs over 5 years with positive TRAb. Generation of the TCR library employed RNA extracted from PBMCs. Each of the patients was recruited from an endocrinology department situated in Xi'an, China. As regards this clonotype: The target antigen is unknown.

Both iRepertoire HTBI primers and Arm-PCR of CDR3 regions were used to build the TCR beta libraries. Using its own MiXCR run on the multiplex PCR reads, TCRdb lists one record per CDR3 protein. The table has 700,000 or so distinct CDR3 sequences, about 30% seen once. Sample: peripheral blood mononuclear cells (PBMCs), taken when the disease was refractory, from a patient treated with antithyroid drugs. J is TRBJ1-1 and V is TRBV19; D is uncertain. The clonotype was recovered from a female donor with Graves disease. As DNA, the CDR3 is TGTGCCAGTAGTAGTAGCAGCGACCTGAACACTGAAGCTTTCTTT. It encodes CASSSSSDLNTEAFF.